The present T cell receptor beta chain was sequenced within a study of T cells after yellow fever vaccination. Study-wide findings and caveats: A secondary response was less intense yet reached its peak sooner, at day 5 versus 15.

The TCR cDNA carried a universal primer site and UMIs from 5'RACE template switching. TCRdb itself ran the 5' RACE reads through MiXCR, one entry per CDR3 protein. The sample contains roughly 320,000 distinct CDR3 sequences, about 10% of which appear only once. There are a few counts of this clonotype. Its antigen is still unknown. The length of the CDR3 is 15 residues. CDR1 and CDR2 (germline): SGHTA, FQGTGA. The trim removed 5 bases at V and 5 bases at J, leaving 9 bases unmatched. The chain is built from TRBV7-3 and TRBJ2-5; 9 nucleotides match TRBD2. The TCR was taken from a man younger than 35 who received the YFV17D yellow fever vaccine. The material sequenced was CD4+ T cells sorted from PBMCs, taken 45 days after the yellow fever booster vaccination. The CDR3 coding sequence is TGTGCCAGCAGCGTTCATAGCGGGGGCGGGGAGACCCAGTACTTC. Translation gives CASSVHSGGGETQYF.